This T cell receptor (delta chain) was captured in a study of gamma-delta chains in newborns, infants, children. Study-wide background: Innate gammadelta T cells reportedly expand polyclonally right after birth, driven by microbial exposure, per the title.

The junction had 12 bases not matched to a gene; V was cut back by 0 bases and J by 3 bases. The CDR3 spans 20 residues. CDR1 GEAIGNYY and CDR2 EKD come from the germline V gene. TCRdb reanalyzed the reads using CATT. The sample has some 1,600 delta-chain clones; about 1.1% are singletons. This clone was detected only a few times. This DNA's translation and the protein TCRdb lists, from a much larger clone, do not match at residue 12, likely due to a read error; the protein shown is translated from the DNA. This chain joins TRDV2 and TRDJ3; TRDD3 agrees at 8 bases. This TCR derives from a child who was a newborn, infant or young child, either healthy, febrile or measles-vaccinated (not recorded which). Sequenced input: blood. CDR3 coding DNA: TGTGCCTGTGACACCCTCTTACTGGGGGCTAGCTACTGGGACACCCGACAGATGTTTTTC. Protein sequence: CACDTLLLGASYWDTRQMFF.